The clone carrying this TCR beta chain has just a few counts. The sample originates from a study of T cells in Graves' hyperthyroidism and ophthalmopathy. Stable Graves' hyperthyroidism meant no ophthalmopathy progression within 18 months. Trimming left V 4 bases short and J 0 bases short, with 10 bases between. This CDR3 contains 15 residues. Germline V gene lookup returns CDR1 LNHDA and CDR2 SQIVND (reference sequence). Amplified TCR beta CDR3 regions derived from RNA transcripts. TCR CDR3 underwent first-round RT-PCR with the HTBI primer set. TCRdb reprocessed the multiplex PCR reads with MiXCR, giving one entry per CDR3 protein. The sample consists of about 480,000 distinct CDR3 sequences, about 15% of them appearing once.

The sequencing input was blood. J is TRBJ1-3 and V is TRBV19; the D is unclear. This TCR derives from a woman aged 18-35 years with Graves' hyperthyroidism. The CDR3 loop reads CASSTLDGSGNTIYF. Here the CDR3 DNA reads TGTGCCAGTAGTACCCTGGACGGCTCTGGAAACACCATATATTTT.